These T cell receptor beta chains were read from a single sample in a study of blood T cell repertoires in COVID-19. Measured with immunoSEQ multiplex PCR; TCRdb has only the in-frame clones, and not every one. The sample includes under 200,000 clones, 70% to 90% of them seen just once. Sample: peripheral blood. All receptors come from a man in his forties with active or convalescent COVID-19. CDR3s include the opening cysteine and the closing phenylalanine or tryptophan. Fields, in order: D gene, clone size, V gene, J gene, CDR3 protein, CDR3 DNA. The D gene is left open where the match is weak. Clone size is given for some rows only: seen once, a few or many times, or a class if the clone is expanded.

NA	NA	TRBV30	TRBJ2-6	CALSRPGGLSGANVLTF	TGTGCCCTCTCACGTCCCGGCGGCCTCTCTGGGGCCAACGTCCTGACTTTC
NA	NA	TRBV18	TRBJ1-1	CASSPSGPGRFTEAFF	TGTGCCAGCTCACCTTCTGGTCCAGGGAGGTTCACTGAAGCTTTCTTT
NA	NA	TRBV28	TRBJ1-5	CASSFMTGGGNQPQHF	TGTGCCAGCAGTTTTATGACGGGAGGGGGCAATCAGCCCCAGCATTTT
TRBD2	NA	TRBV7-2	TRBJ2-3	CASSTRLAGGLDTQYF	TGTGCCAGCAGCACCCGACTAGCGGGGGGGCTAGATACGCAGTATTTT
TRBD1	NA	TRBV9	TRBJ2-7	CASSVGQGTTYEQYF	TGTGCCAGCAGCGTCGGACAGGGGACGACCTACGAGCAGTACTTC
NA	NA	TRBV2	TRBJ2-2	CASSERRETGELFF	TGTGCCAGCAGTGAAAGGAGGGAAACCGGGGAGCTGTTTTTT
NA	once	TRBV2	TRBJ2-2	CASSELGGRRGTGELFF	TGTGCCAGCAGTGAATTGGGGGGGCGAAGGGGCACCGGGGAGCTGTTTTTT
NA	NA	TRBV10-3	TRBJ1-2	CAISESGTNYGYTF	TGTGCCATCAGTGAGTCTGGGACAAACTATGGCTACACCTTC
NA	NA	TRBV19	TRBJ2-7	CASSIVWGGSAEQYF	TGTGCCAGTAGTATTGTGTGGGGGGGCTCTGCCGAGCAGTACTTC
NA	NA	TRBV19	TRBJ2-1	CASRGPYNEQFF	TGTGCCAGCAGGGGCCCCTACAATGAGCAGTTCTTC
TRBD1	NA	TRBV4-1	TRBJ2-7	CASSQGQGAGYEQYF	TGCGCCAGCAGCCAAGGCCAGGGGGCGGGCTACGAGCAGTACTTC
NA	NA	TRBV20-1	TRBJ1-2	CSAAGGGYTF	TGCTCCGCAGCCGGGGGTGGCTACACCTTC
TRBD1	NA	TRBV18	TRBJ2-7	CASSPRDRDYYEQYF	TGTGCCAGCTCACCCCGGGACAGGGATTACTACGAGCAGTACTTC
NA	NA	TRBV20-1	TRBJ1-5	CSASSGNQPQHF	TGCAGTGCTAGTAGCGGCAATCAGCCCCAGCATTTT
NA	NA	TRBV28	TRBJ1-5	CASSSPAGGRQPQHF	TGTGCCAGCAGTTCACCGGCCGGGGGGCGACAGCCCCAGCATTTT
NA	few	TRBV6-5	TRBJ1-2	CASREGRSGYGYTF	TGTGCCAGCAGAGAGGGTAGGAGTGGGTATGGCTACACCTTC